The 18 T cell receptor beta chains below all came from one sample that was sequenced in a study. TCRdb re-derived calls from the 5' RACE reads in MiXCR, one entry per CDR3 protein. The sample includes nearly 55,000 distinct CDR3 sequences, about 25% of them seen just once. Sample: tumor-infiltrating naive CD4+ T cells sorted from the breast tumor. Subset given: naive CD4+ T cells, CD4+CD45RA+CD25-. The receptors originated from a female donor with breast cancer.

The chain carries TRBV29-1 and TRBJ2-7; D remains ambiguous. This CDR3 is built from 13 residues. Per germline, CDR1 SQVTM and CDR2 ANQGSEA. Trimming shortened V by 6 bases and J by 4 bases, and 16 bases separated the two germline ends. CDR3 DNA: TGCAGCGTCGCGGAAGGGTCCGCATACGAGCAGTACTTC. This encodes CSVAEGSAYEQYF.

This clonotype was seen only a few times. The chain carries TRBV2 and TRBJ2-3, with 8 nucleotides matching TRBD1. Per germline, CDR1 SNHLY and CDR2 FYNNEI. The ends lost 6 bases at V and 2 bases at J; junction bases unmatched: 4. The CDR3 has 14 residues. Here the CDR3 reads CASSSGGLTDTQYF. CDR3 in DNA: TGTGCCAGCAGCTCAGGGGGCCTCACAGATACGCAGTATTTT.

With regard to this clonotype: The junction does not match germline at one end; this may be a read error. The chain combines TRBV20-1 with TRBJ2-7; D unclear. The CDR3 contains 14 residues. Germline V CDR1 and CDR2: DFQATT, SNEGSKA (reference sequence). CDR3: CSARDWGSGYVQYF. The CDR3 DNA sequence: TGCAGTGCTAGAGATTGGGGAAGTGGCTACGTGCAGTACTTC.

The genes are TRBV28 and TRBJ1-1, with a weak D call TRBD1 (6 bases). Trimming shortened V by 6 bases and J by 5 bases, and 16 bases separated the two germline ends. Germline V gene lookup returns CDR1 MDHEN and CDR2 SYDVKM. The CDR3 is 14 amino acids. CDR3 nucleotide sequence: TGTGCCAGCAGGACCACAGGGACCGAAACTGAAGCTTTCTTT. Its translation: CASRTTGTETEAFF. The variable domain in full, with the rest retrieved from reference TRBV28 and TRBJ1-1, is DVKVTQSSRYLVKRTGEKVFLECVQDMDHENMFWYRQDPGLGLRLIYFSYDVKMKEKGDIPEGYSVSREKKERFSLILESASTNQTSMYLCASRTTGTETEAFFGQGTRLTVV.

This clonotype has only a few counts. CDR3: CASSLEAGEGYTF. In DNA, the CDR3 is TGCGCCAGCAGCTTGGAAGCAGGGGAAGGCTACACCTTC. The chain couples TRBV5-1 to TRBJ1-2; weak D call: TRBD1 (6 bases). The germline gives CDR1 SGHRS, CDR2 YFSETQ. V was shortened by 0 bases and J by 8 bases, with 11 bases between the two germline ends. The CDR3 is 13 residues long.

This clonotype was seen more than once but under ten times. At one of its ends the junction is not consistent with the germline gene, which may arise from a read error. This chain connects TRBV12-3 or TRBV12-4 to TRBJ2-7, with D tentatively TRBD1 (6 bases). This CDR3 is built from 15 residues. The CDR3 DNA follows: TGTGCCAGCAGTTCGGACAGAAATAAGGCCTACGAGCAGTACTTT. Its translation is CASSSDRNKAYEQYF.

Ten or more counts support this clonotype. The chain combines TRBV20-1 with TRBJ2-1; no firm D call. The CDR3 loop spans 14 amino acids. The V end was cut by 5 bases, the J end by 0 bases, with 11 bases between. Germline V CDR1 and CDR2: DFQATT, SNEGSKA (reference sequence). The CDR3 loop reads CSALTSSSYNEQFF. The CDR3 coding sequence is TGCAGTGCTCTAACGTCGTCCTCCTACAATGAGCAGTTCTTC.

This clonotype was counted a few times. This chain uses TRBV5-1 with TRBJ2-7; 7 positions agree with TRBD1. CDR1 and CDR2 from the germline V gene are SGHRS and YFSETQ. CDR3 length: 13 amino acids. Trimming at V came to 4 bases and at J to 7 bases, leaving 8 bases not matched to a gene. The CDR3 region has the DNA TGCGCCAGCAGCGGGGACAGCCTACAGGAGCAGTACTTC. Its translation: CASSGDSLQEQYF.

The V call is TRBV7-2, the J call TRBJ1-6, with 7 bases matching TRBD1. The CDR3 is made up of 16 amino acids. V gave up 2 bases and J gave up 7 bases; unmatched junction bases: 8. Germline CDR1 SGHTA, CDR2 FQGNSA. CDR3 region: CASSLYGGQLNSPLHF. In DNA, the CDR3 is TGTGCCAGCAGCTTATATGGGGGACAGTTGAATTCACCCCTCCACTTT.

Note on this clonotype: The conserved phenylalanine or tryptophan is not found at the CDR3 terminus, so this likely reflects a read error. The chain links TRBV7-2 to TRBJ2-2; possible D gene TRBD2, 5 bases. V was cut by 6 bases and J by 6 bases, with 11 bases left in between. Germline V gene data show CDR1 as SGHTA and CDR2 as FQGNSA. The CDR3 has 13 residues. The CDR3, as DNA: TGTGCCAGCAGTCCGTCCGGGGCCGGGGAGCTGTTTTCT. It translates to CASSPSGAGELFS.

The rearrangement links TRBV18 to TRBJ1-2, with TRBD1 as a possible D gene (6 bases). The CDR3 has 13 amino acids. The V end lost 3 bases, the J end lost 4 bases, and 9 bases lay between the germline ends. The germline V gene encodes CDR1 KGHSH and CDR2 LQKENI. In DNA form, the CDR3 reads TGTGCCAGCTCACCGACAGGTTCCTATGGCTACACCTTC. This gives the protein CASSPTGSYGYTF.

This chain connects TRBV7-3 to TRBJ2-7; D is unclear. Per germline, CDR1 SGHTA and CDR2 FQGTGA. The length of the CDR3 is 14 residues. The germline V and J ends were trimmed by 5 bases and 1 base, with 12 bases remaining between them. CDR3 amino acids: CASSPRKDSYEQYF. Written as DNA, the CDR3 is TGTGCCAGCAGCCCCAGGAAGGATTCCTACGAGCAGTACTTC. The full variable domain, its missing parts supplied by reference TRBV7-3 and TRBJ2-7, is GAGVSQTPSNKVTEKGKYVELRCDPISGHTALYWYRQSLGQGPEFLIYFQGTGAADDSGLPNDRFFAVRPEGSVSTLKIQRTERGDSAVYLCASSPRKDSYEQYFGPGTRLTVT.

This clonotype was seen a handful of times. The chain combines TRBV7-2 with TRBJ2-1; D not resolved. Germline values: CDR1 SGHTA, CDR2 FQGNSA. The length of the CDR3 is 14 residues. V was trimmed by 2 bases and J by 10 bases, leaving 15 bases between them. This CDR3 reads CASSLRGLLVEQFF. The CDR3, as DNA: TGTGCCAGCAGCTTACGCGGCTTGCTGGTCGAGCAGTTCTTC.

This clonotype was observed many times. The chain joins TRBV20-1 to TRBJ2-7, with TRBD1 matching over 7 bases. Looked up from germline, CDR1 is DFQATT and CDR2 is SNEGSKA (reference sequence). Germline trimming cut 6 bases from V and 2 bases from J; bases unmatched to any gene: 4. The length of the CDR3 is 12 residues. CDR3 in DNA: TGCAGTGCCACGGACAGGACCTACGAGCAGTACTTC. It yields the protein CSATDRTYEQYF.

This chain connects TRBV7-9 to TRBJ2-7, with TRBD2 matching over 11 bases. The germline gives CDR1 SEHNR, CDR2 FQNEAQ (reference sequence). After removal of 5 bases from V and 6 bases from J, the junction contained 6 bases not matched to a gene. The CDR3 extends over 14 amino acids. CDR3 coding DNA: TGTGCCAGCAGCCGTACTAGCGGGGGAGGCGAGCAGTACTTC. Its protein product is CASSRTSGGGEQYF.

Details on this clonotype: The junction and the germline gene differ at one end; a read error may be behind it. The rearrangement joins TRBV4-2 to TRBJ1-2, with D perhaps TRBD1 (5 bases). The germline CDR1 and CDR2 sequences are LGHNA and YNFKEQ. The CDR3 runs to 19 residues. The CDR3 nucleotides read TGCGCCAGCAGCCAAGCGGAGGGAAGGCAGGGAGTATCTAACTATGGCTACACCTTC. This encodes CASSQAEGRQGVSNYGYTF.

This clonotype appeared once. A much larger clone is a single base away; this may be a read error. The chain uses TRBV12-3 or TRBV12-4 and TRBJ2-7, with D possibly being TRBD2 (7 bases). CDR3 length: 11 amino acids. Here the CDR3 DNA reads TGTGCCAGCGCGGGGGCCTACGATCAGTACTTC. Protein sequence: CASAGAYDQYF.

This clonotype has ten or more counts. The V and J genes are TRBV7-9 and TRBJ1-5; D remains ambiguous. The CDR3 contains 13 residues. With 1 base removed from V and 1 base from J, the gap between germline ends came to 2 bases. In germline, CDR1 is SEHNR, CDR2 FQNEAQ (reference sequence). The CDR3 sequence: CASSLDSNQPQHF. For the CDR3, the DNA is TGTGCCAGCAGCTTAGACAGCAATCAGCCCCAGCATTTT.